This TCR beta chain came from a study of T cells in localized non-small cell lung cancer. Study conclusions and caveats: Investigators sequenced only a single tumor region, leaving heterogeneity possible.

V shed 3 bases and J 1 base; nucleotides not matched to a gene: 4. CDR1 is SGDLS, CDR2 YYNGEE, per germline. This CDR3 spans 15 amino acids. Profiling relied on immunoSEQ multiplex PCR, and the TCRdb table lists in-frame clones only, not all of them. The repertoire holds tens of thousands of clones, with more than 75% as singletons. With regard to this clone: Its antigen is unidentified.

The input for sequencing was peripheral blood, taken before any cancer treatment. This clonotype was obtained from a woman between 40 and 69 years old with stage I squamous cell lung carcinoma. The chain combines TRBV9 with TRBJ2-3, with 8 bases identical to TRBD2. DNA of the CDR3: TGTGCCAGCAGCGCATATAGCGGGGGCACAGATACGCAGTATTTT. Translated, it gives CASSAYSGGTDTQYF.